This T cell receptor (beta chain) was recorded in a study of T cells in Graves' hyperthyroidism and ophthalmopathy. Findings and limits, study-wide: Blood also showed most of the thyroid clonotypes that were expanded above 0.001. A model built on 13 V-J features separated ophthalmopathy from stable hyperthyroidism.

The source material, RNA transcripts, was used to amplify TCR beta CDR3 regions. Carried out on the TCR CDR3, a first-round RT-PCR used the HTBI primer set. TCRdb passed the multiplex PCR reads through MiXCR, listing each CDR3 protein once. This table holds more than 650,000 distinct CDR3 sequences, 14% found once. Absence of ophthalmopathy progression within 18 months defined stable Graves' hyperthyroidism. Fresh peripheral blood, 7.5 to 10 ml of it, supplied the PBMCs. Concerning this clonotype itself: Antigen specificity is unknown.

This sequence was found in a woman aged 18-29 years with Graves' hyperthyroidism. Material for sequencing was blood.

The CDR3 DNA follows: TGTGCCAGCAGAGAGGGCTATAGCAATCAGCCCCAGCATTTT. Translating it yields CASREGYSNQPQHF. The chain employs TRBV7-9 and TRBJ1-5, with D unclear. V lost 6 bases to trimming and J lost 0 bases, with 9 bases between them. CDR1 is SEHNR and CDR2 is FQNEAQ in the germline V gene (reference sequence). The CDR3 loop spans 14 amino acids.